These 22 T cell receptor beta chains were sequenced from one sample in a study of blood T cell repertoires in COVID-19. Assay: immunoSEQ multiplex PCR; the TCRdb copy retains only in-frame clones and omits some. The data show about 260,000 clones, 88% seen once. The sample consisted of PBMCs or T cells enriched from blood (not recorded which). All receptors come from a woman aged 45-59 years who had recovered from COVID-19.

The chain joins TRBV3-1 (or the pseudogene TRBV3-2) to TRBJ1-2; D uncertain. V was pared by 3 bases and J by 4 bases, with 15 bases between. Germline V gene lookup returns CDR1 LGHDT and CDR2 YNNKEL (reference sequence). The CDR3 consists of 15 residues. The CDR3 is CASSQGSSRGYGYTF. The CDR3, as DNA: TGTGCCAGCAGCCAGGGCTCCTCCCGGGGCTATGGCTACACCTTC.

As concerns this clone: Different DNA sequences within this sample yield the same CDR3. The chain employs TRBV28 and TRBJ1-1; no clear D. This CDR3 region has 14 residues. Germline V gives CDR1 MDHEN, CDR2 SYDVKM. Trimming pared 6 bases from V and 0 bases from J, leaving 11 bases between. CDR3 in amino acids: CASSSDGMNTEAFF. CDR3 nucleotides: TGTGCCAGCAGCTCGGACGGGATGAACACTGAAGCTTTCTTT.

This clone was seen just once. CDR3 sequence (DNA): TGTGCCAGCAGCTTACGCAGGGATTATAATTCACCCCTCCACTTT. Its translation: CASSLRRDYNSPLHF. The V call is TRBV7-2, the J call TRBJ1-6, with D perhaps TRBD1 (5 bases). This CDR3 has 15 amino acids. Looked up from germline, CDR1 is SGHTA and CDR2 is FQGNSA. The V end was cut by 2 bases, the J end by 4 bases, with 9 bases between.

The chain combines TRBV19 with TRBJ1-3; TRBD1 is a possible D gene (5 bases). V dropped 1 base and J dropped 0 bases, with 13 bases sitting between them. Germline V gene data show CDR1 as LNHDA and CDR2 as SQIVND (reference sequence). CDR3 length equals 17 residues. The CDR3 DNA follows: TGTGCCAGTAGTATAGGGGGCAGGGCTCCCTCTGGAAACACCATATATTTT. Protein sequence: CASSIGGRAPSGNTIYF.

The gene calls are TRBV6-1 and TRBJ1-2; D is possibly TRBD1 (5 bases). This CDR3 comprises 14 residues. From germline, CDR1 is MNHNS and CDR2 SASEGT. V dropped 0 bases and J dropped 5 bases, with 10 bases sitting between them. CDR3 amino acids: CASSEASRVYGYTF. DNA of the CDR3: TGTGCCAGCAGTGAAGCTTCCAGGGTGTATGGCTACACCTTC.

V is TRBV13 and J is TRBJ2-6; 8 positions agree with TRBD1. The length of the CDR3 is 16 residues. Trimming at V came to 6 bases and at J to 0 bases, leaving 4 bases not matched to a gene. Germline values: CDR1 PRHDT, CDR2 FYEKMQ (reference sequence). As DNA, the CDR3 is TGTGCCAGCAGACAGGGGGGTCCCTCTGGGGCCAACGTCCTGACTTTC. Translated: CASRQGGPSGANVLTF.

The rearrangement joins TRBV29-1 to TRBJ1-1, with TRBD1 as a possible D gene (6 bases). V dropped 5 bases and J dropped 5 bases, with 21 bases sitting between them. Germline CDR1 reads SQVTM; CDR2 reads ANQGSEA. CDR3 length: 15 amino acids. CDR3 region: CSVTQARWGPTEAFF. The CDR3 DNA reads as TGCAGCGTTACTCAGGCTCGATGGGGGCCAACTGAAGCTTTCTTT.

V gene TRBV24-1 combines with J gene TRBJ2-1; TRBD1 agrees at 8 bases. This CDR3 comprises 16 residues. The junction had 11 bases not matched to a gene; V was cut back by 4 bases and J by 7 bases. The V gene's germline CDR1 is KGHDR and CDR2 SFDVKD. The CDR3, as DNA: TGTGCCACCAGTGAACCCACAGGGGGAGGTTGGAATGAGCAGTTCTTC. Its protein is CATSEPTGGGWNEQFF.

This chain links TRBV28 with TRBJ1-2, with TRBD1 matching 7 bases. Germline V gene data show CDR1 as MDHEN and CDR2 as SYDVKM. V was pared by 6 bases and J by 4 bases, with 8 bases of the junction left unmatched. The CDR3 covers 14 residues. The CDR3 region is CASSKFTGVYGYTF. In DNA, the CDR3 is TGTGCCAGCAGCAAATTCACAGGGGTCTATGGCTACACCTTC.

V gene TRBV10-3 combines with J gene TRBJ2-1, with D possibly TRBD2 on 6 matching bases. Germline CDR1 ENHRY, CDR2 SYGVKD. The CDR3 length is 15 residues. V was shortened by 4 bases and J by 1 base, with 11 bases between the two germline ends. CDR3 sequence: CAISVGGYSYNEQFF. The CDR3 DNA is TGTGCCATCAGTGTTGGGGGGTATTCCTACAATGAGCAGTTCTTC.

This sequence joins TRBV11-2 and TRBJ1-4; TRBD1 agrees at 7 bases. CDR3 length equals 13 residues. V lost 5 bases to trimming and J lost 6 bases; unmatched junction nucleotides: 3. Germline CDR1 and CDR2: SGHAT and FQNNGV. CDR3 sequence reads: CASSPGTDEKLFF. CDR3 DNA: TGTGCCAGCAGCCCCGGGACAGATGAAAAACTGTTTTTT.

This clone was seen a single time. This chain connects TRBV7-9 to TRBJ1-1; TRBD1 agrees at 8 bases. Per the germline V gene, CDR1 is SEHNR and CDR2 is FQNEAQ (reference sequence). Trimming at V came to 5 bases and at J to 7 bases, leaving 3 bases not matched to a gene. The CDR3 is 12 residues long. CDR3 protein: CASSPDRGEAFF. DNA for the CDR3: TGTGCCAGCAGCCCTGACAGGGGTGAAGCTTTCTTT.

CDR3 residues: CASSSLAGGAYEQYF. In nucleotides, the CDR3 is TGTGCCAGCAGCTCACTAGCGGGAGGTGCCTACGAGCAGTACTTC. This chain connects TRBV5-6 to TRBJ2-7; 12 bases map to TRBD2. J lost 2 bases, V lost 3 bases, and 3 bases had no gene match. The V gene's germline CDR1 is SGHDT and CDR2 YYEEEE. The CDR3 has 15 residues.

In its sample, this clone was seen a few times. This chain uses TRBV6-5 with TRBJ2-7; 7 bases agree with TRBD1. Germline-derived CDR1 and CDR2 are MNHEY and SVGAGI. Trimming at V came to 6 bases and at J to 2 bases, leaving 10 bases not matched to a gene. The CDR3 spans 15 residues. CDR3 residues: CASSGTAERTYEQYF. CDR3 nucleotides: TGTGCCAGCAGCGGGACAGCGGAGAGGACCTACGAGCAGTACTTC.

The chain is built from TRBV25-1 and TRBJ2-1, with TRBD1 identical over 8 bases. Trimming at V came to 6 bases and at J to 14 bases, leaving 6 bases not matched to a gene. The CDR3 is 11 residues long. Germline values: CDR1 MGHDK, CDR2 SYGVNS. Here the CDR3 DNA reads TGTGCCAGCAGGACAGGGGCCCTGGAGTTCTTC. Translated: CASRTGALEFF.

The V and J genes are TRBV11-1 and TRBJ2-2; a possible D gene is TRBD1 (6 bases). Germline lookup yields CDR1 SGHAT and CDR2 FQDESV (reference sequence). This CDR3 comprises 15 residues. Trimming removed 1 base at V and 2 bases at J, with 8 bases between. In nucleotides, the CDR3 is TGTGCCAGCAGCTTAGGGACAGCTAACACCGGGGAGCTGTTTTTT. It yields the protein CASSLGTANTGELFF.

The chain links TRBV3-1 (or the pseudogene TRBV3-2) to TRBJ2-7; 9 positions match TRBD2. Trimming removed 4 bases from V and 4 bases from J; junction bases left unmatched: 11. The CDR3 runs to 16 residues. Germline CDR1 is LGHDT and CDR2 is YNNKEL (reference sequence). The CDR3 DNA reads TGTGCCAGCAGCCCCTTAAGGGCGGGAGGGAAGTACGAGCAGTACTTC. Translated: CASSPLRAGGKYEQYF.

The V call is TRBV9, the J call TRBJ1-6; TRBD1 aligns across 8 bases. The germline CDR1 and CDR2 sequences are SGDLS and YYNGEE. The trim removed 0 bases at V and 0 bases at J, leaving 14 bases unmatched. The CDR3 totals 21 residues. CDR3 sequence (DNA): TGTGCCAGCAGCGTAGAGGGCCAGGCAGGGGGCTGGAGCTCCTATAATTCACCCCTCCACTTT. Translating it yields CASSVEGQAGGWSSYNSPLHF.

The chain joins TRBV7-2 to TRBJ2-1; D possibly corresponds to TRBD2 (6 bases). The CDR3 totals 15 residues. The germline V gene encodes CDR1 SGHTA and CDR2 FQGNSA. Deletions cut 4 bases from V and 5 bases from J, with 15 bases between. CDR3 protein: CASSSSGTSDNEQFF. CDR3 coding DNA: TGTGCCAGCAGCTCATCCGGGACTTCGGACAATGAGCAGTTCTTC. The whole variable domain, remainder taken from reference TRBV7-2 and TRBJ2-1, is GAGVSQSPSNKVTEKGKDVELRCDPISGHTALYWYRQSLGQGLEFLIYFQGNSAPDKSGLPSDRFSAERTGGSVSTLTIQRTQQEDSAVYLCASSSSGTSDNEQFFGPGTRLTVL.

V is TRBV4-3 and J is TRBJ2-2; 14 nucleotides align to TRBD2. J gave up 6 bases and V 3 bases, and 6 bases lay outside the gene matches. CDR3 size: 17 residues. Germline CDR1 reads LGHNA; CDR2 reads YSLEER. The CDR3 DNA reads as TGCGCCAGCAGCCAGAGACTAGCGGGAGGGCAGCCCGGGGAGCTGTTTTTT. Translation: CASSQRLAGGQPGELFF.

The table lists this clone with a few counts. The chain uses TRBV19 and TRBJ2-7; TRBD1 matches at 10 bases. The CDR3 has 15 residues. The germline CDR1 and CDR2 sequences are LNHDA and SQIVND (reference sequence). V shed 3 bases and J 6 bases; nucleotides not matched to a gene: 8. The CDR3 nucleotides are TGTGCCAGTAGTATCTTCGACAGGGGGCTCTCCGAGCAGTACTTC. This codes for CASSIFDRGLSEQYF.

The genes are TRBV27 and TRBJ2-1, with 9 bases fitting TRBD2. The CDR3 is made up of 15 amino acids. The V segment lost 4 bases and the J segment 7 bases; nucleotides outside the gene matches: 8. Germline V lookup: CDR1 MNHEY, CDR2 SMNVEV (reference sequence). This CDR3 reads CASSSASGRPNEQFF. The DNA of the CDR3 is TGTGCCAGCAGTTCAGCGAGCGGGAGGCCTAATGAGCAGTTCTTC.